This record covers a single TCR beta chain. The antigen is undetermined. Primers for the PCR totalled 60 Vbeta and 13 Jbeta. Generated by immunoSEQ multiplex PCR, the TCRdb table keeps only in-frame clones and is missing some. The sample holds 75,000 to 90,000 clones; 60% to 80% are singletons and the top ten take around 3.2%. The sample originates from a study of cytomegalovirus exposure and HLA in healthy donors. Findings of the study overall: Later on, an analysis showed TCR association rates differing by HLA locus, with DRB1 the most and HLA-C the fewest. Within the data, a cluster of highly shared sequence variants was likely a sequencing artifact. In presence/absence analyses, roughly uniform sequencing depth across donors was assumed. Rarity characterized most TCR sequences, yet some public TCRs appeared in many donors.

Germline CDR1 reads SGHNT; CDR2 reads YYREEE (reference sequence). This CDR3 is built from 14 residues. The J segment lost 4 bases and the V segment lost 3 bases, leaving 0 bases of the junction unmatched. The chain employs TRBV5-4 and TRBJ2-3; 12 bases line up with TRBD2. This TCR came from a middle-aged man in good health and CMV-seronegative. Specimen: PBMCs. CDR3 sequence: CASSSSGGADTQYF. CDR3 sequence (DNA): TGTGCCAGCAGCTCTAGCGGGGGGGCAGATACGCAGTATTTT.